This TCR beta chain is from a study of cytomegalovirus exposure and HLA in healthy donors. General study findings and limits: For most TCR beta V segments, an earlier analysis put the productive rate at about 87% or about 30% of the time. Analyses of presence/absence relied on an assumption of roughly uniform sequencing depth across donors.

For this clone: Its specificity is not known.

V shed 5 bases, J shed 2 bases, and the junction held 6 bases outside the gene matches. Germline lookup yields CDR1 SGHNT and CDR2 YYREEE (reference sequence). CDR3 size: 14 residues. 60 Vbeta and 13 Jbeta primers were used in PCR. Generated by immunoSEQ multiplex PCR, the TCRdb table keeps only in-frame clones and is missing some. This sample's table has 150,000 to 200,000 clones. Sequenced input: PBMCs. This clonotype was sampled from a man younger than 45 in good health and CMV-seronegative. The chain links TRBV5-4 to TRBJ2-7; 8 nucleotides match TRBD1. CDR3 coding DNA: TGTGCCAGCAGGGGGGCAGGGGGCCCCTACGAGCAGTACTTC. Translating gives CASRGAGGPYEQYF.